This T cell receptor (beta chain) comes out of a study of identical twins. General study results and limits: Conclusions were based on cross-sectional statistical analysis, without following the same donors.

The table lists this clonotype with a few counts. Its antigen is unidentified. CDR3 length: 15 residues. V lost 2 bases and J 1 base, leaving 15 bases between the germline ends. The germline V gene has CDR1 DFQATT and CDR2 SNEGSKA (reference sequence). TCRdb ran MiXCR on the 5' RACE reads and lists one entry per CDR3 protein. The table records 700,000 or so distinct CDR3 sequences, approximately 9% of them present only once. The same sample was also used in a study of yellow fever vaccine responses in identical twins.

The V call is TRBV20-1, the J call TRBJ2-7, with a tentative D call TRBD2 (5 bases). The material sequenced was PBMCs. The sequence was obtained from a woman under 30 in good health. The CDR3 region has the DNA TGCAGTGCTAGATCTGAGCGGATACTTTCCTACGAGCAGTACTTC. Its protein product is CSARSERILSYEQYF.